Each of the 28 T cell receptor beta chains below was sequenced from the same sample in a study of cytomegalovirus exposure and HLA in healthy donors. The PCR employed 60 Vbeta primers together with 13 Jbeta primers. The data were produced by immunoSEQ multiplex PCR, yet TCRdb's version contains in-frame clones alone and is incomplete. The sample has tens of thousands of clones, and its top ten clones hold 17%. Sample: PBMCs. These receptors all stem from a male donor in good health and CMV-seropositive.

This chain uses TRBV28 with TRBJ1-2; perhaps TRBD1 as D (6 bases). The CDR3 loop spans 15 amino acids. The V gene's germline CDR1 is MDHEN and CDR2 SYDVKM. V gave up 3 bases and J gave up 9 bases, with 20 bases separating them. CDR3 coding DNA: TGTGCCAGCAGTTTTTACCCCCCGGGGACAACTAGCTACACCTTC. Protein product: CASSFYPPGTTSYTF.

The V gene is TRBV6-1, the J gene TRBJ1-3; perhaps TRBD1 as D (5 bases). The CDR3 is 13 amino acids. From germline, CDR1 is MNHNS and CDR2 SASEGT. Trimming took 6 bases from V and 8 from J, leaving 14 bases between them. The CDR3 sequence: CASRDGVGDTIYF. The CDR3 DNA follows: TGTGCCAGCAGGGATGGAGTAGGGGACACCATATATTTT.

J is TRBJ2-1 and V is TRBV6-1; D is perhaps TRBD1 (6 bases). The CDR3 spans 16 residues. V lost 3 bases and J lost 2, with 14 bases in between. CDR1 and CDR2 (germline): MNHNS, SASEGT. CDR3 DNA: TGTGCCAGCAGTGATGGGGGCGGGCTACCCTACAATGAGCAGTTCTTC. Translated: CASSDGGGLPYNEQFF.

The V gene is TRBV7-6, the J gene TRBJ1-3; D not resolved. Germline assignment: CDR1 SGHVS and CDR2 FNYEAQ. This CDR3 contains 14 residues. V lost 1 base, J lost 3 bases, and 7 bases lay in between. The CDR3: CASSLGQFGNTIYF. For the CDR3, the DNA is TGTGCCAGCAGCTTAGGGCAGTTTGGAAACACCATATATTTT.

V usage is TRBV18 and J usage is TRBJ1-6; no clear D gene. The V gene's germline CDR1 is KGHSH and CDR2 LQKENI. The V and J ends lost 5 bases and 10 bases respectively, with 15 bases between them. The CDR3 totals 14 residues. The CDR3: CASSAGPNHSPLHF. CDR3 sequence (DNA): TGTGCCAGCTCAGCCGGTCCGAATCACTCACCCCTCCACTTT.

The chain has TRBV5-1 and TRBJ2-2; TRBD1 matches 9 bases. After removal of 6 bases from V and 0 bases from J, the junction contained 3 bases not matched to a gene. From germline, CDR1 is SGHRS and CDR2 YFSETQ. The CDR3 runs to 15 residues. In nucleotides, the CDR3 is TGCGCCAGCACAAGGACAGGGGCGAACACCGGGGAGCTGTTTTTT. Translated: CASTRTGANTGELFF.

With respect to this clone: Additional DNA sequences in this sample encode the identical CDR3. V usage is TRBV30 and J usage is TRBJ1-1; D is uncertain. Germline assignment: CDR1 GTSNPN and CDR2 SVGIG (reference sequence). The CDR3 is 11 residues long. The V end lost 4 bases, the J end lost 2 bases, and 5 bases lay between the germline ends. CDR3 coding DNA: TGTGCCTGGACCCTTAACACTGAAGCTTTCTTT. Protein product: CAWTLNTEAFF.

Its frequency marks this clone as medium-sized. This chain links TRBV19 with TRBJ2-1, with 10 nucleotides matching TRBD2. CDR3 length equals 15 residues. CDR1 and CDR2 (germline): LNHDA, SQIVND (reference sequence). J lost 4 bases, V lost 3 bases, and 3 bases had no gene match. The chain's CDR3 is CASSMFSGGYNEQFF. The CDR3 nucleotides are TGTGCCAGTAGTATGTTTAGCGGGGGGTACAATGAGCAGTTCTTC.

V gene TRBV5-1 combines with J gene TRBJ2-1, with D possibly matching TRBD2 (5 bases). This CDR3 is built from 15 residues. V lost 0 bases, J lost 7 bases, and 14 bases lay in between. Germline V gene data show CDR1 as SGHRS and CDR2 as YFSETQ. CDR3 DNA sequence: TGCGCCAGCAGCTTGGTAGCTAGCTGGCGAAATGAGCAGTTCTTC. Amino acid sequence: CASSLVASWRNEQFF.

This chain links TRBV10-1 with TRBJ2-7, with no clear D. Germline V CDR1 and CDR2: WNHNN, SYGVQD (reference sequence). The CDR3 contains 12 residues. The V end was cut by 3 bases, the J end by 4 bases, with 7 bases between. The DNA for the CDR3 is TGCGCCAGCAGTGACCTCGGGTACGAGCAGTACTTC. This sequence encodes CASSDLGYEQYF.

The J gene is TRBJ1-5, the V gene TRBV5-6; 7 bases map to TRBD1. The junction had 6 bases not matched to a gene; V was cut back by 4 bases and J by 2 bases. The CDR3 sequence is 15 residues long. Germline V CDR1 and CDR2: SGHDT, YYEEEE. CDR3 residues: CASSTSGTGNQPQHF. CDR3 DNA: TGTGCCAGCAGCACCTCCGGGACAGGCAATCAGCCCCAGCATTTT. The whole variable domain, remainder taken from reference TRBV5-6 and TRBJ1-5, is DAGVTQSPTHLIKTRGQQVTLRCSPKSGHDTVSWYQQALGQGPQFIFQYYEEEERQRGNFPDRFSGHQFPNYSSELNVNALLLGDSALYLCASSTSGTGNQPQHFGDGTRLSIL.

The J gene is TRBJ2-3, the V gene TRBV28, with 11 bases identical to TRBD2. CDR1 and CDR2 (germline): MDHEN, SYDVKM. The trim removed 3 bases at V and 4 bases at J, leaving 6 bases unmatched. The CDR3 sequence is 16 residues long. CDR3 amino acids: CASSFVAGGPADTQYF. CDR3 bases: TGTGCCAGCAGTTTTGTAGCGGGAGGGCCGGCAGATACGCAGTATTTT.

Of note for this clone: At one boundary the junction diverges from the germline segment, which might be a read error. The rearrangement uses TRBV30 and TRBJ1-6; 10 bases match TRBD1. Germline V CDR1 and CDR2: GTSNPN, SVGIG (reference sequence). The CDR3 extends over 17 amino acids. As DNA, the CDR3 is TGTGCCTGGAGTGACCCTCGGGACAGGGGTTATAGTTCACCCCTCCACTTT. This translates into CAWSDPRDRGYSSPLHF.

On this clone: Its ends do not fully match the called genes, so a read error is possible. The V gene is TRBV30, the J gene TRBJ1-1; TRBD1 aligns across 7 bases. Germline CDR1 GTSNPN, CDR2 SVGIG (reference sequence). The CDR3 spans 15 residues. The CDR3 DNA reads TGTGCCTGGAGAAACGACGGACAGGAGAACACTGAAGATTTCTTT. Protein product: CAWRNDGQENTEDFF. The full variable domain, with the rest looked up from reference TRBV30 and TRBJ1-1, is SQTIHQWPATLVQPVGSPLSLECTVEGTSNPNLYWYRQAAGRGLQLLFYSVGIGQISSEVPQNLSASRPQDRQFILSSKKLLLSDSGFYLCAWRNDGQENTEDFFGQGTRLTVV.

The rearrangement joins TRBV27 to TRBJ1-1; D remains unclear. Germline V gene lookup returns CDR1 MNHEY and CDR2 SMNVEV (reference sequence). This CDR3 has 13 amino acids. Trimming removed 2 bases from V and 4 bases from J, with 8 bases in between. CDR3 sequence reads: CASSLQVATEAFF. CDR3 nucleotides: TGTGCCAGCAGTTTACAGGTGGCCACTGAAGCTTTCTTT.

The chain employs TRBV6-1 and TRBJ2-7; TRBD2 is a possible D gene (5 bases). V dropped 4 bases and J dropped 2 bases, with 15 bases sitting between them. This CDR3 is built from 15 residues. Germline CDR1 reads MNHNS; CDR2 reads SASEGT. For the CDR3, the DNA is TGTGCCAGCAGTGGACAATTGGGAGCCCCCTACGAGCAGTACTTC. This sequence encodes CASSGQLGAPYEQYF.

V and J are TRBV11-2 and TRBJ2-1; D may be TRBD2 (6 bases). The CDR3 has 13 residues. V lost 4 bases and J 14 bases, leaving 18 bases between the germline ends. Germline V CDR1 and CDR2: SGHAT, FQNNGV. The CDR3 sequence: CASSSSSETTKFF. The CDR3 bases are TGTGCCAGCAGCTCCTCTAGCGAGACAACTAAGTTCTTC.

The chain couples TRBV5-6 to TRBJ2-7, with unresolved D. In germline, CDR1 is SGHDT, CDR2 YYEEEE. Trimming removed 5 bases from V and 4 bases from J, with 7 bases in between. This CDR3 contains 11 residues. The CDR3 DNA reads TGTGCCAGCAGTCGCCAGTACGAGCAGTACTTC. Encoded protein: CASSRQYEQYF. The variable domain in full, with the rest retrieved from reference TRBV5-6 and TRBJ2-7, is DAGVTQSPTHLIKTRGQQVTLRCSPKSGHDTVSWYQQALGQGPQFIFQYYEEEERQRGNFPDRFSGHQFPNYSSELNVNALLLGDSALYLCASSRQYEQYFGPGTRLTVT.

The rearrangement joins TRBV7-9 to TRBJ1-3; TRBD1 is a possible D gene (5 bases). Looked up from germline, CDR1 is SEHNR and CDR2 is FQNEAQ (reference sequence). The V and J ends lost 5 bases and 0 bases respectively, with 23 bases between them. The CDR3 totals 19 residues. The CDR3 is CASSSCLDIRAHSGNTIYF. DNA for the CDR3: TGTGCCAGCAGCAGCTGCCTTGATATCAGGGCCCACTCTGGAAACACCATATATTTT.

The chain recombines TRBV29-1 with TRBJ1-1; D possibly corresponds to TRBD1 (5 bases). The V and J ends lost 3 bases and 7 bases respectively, with 15 bases between them. This CDR3 comprises 13 residues. Germline-derived CDR1 and CDR2 are SQVTM and ANQGSEA. CDR3 amino acids: CSVDIVPGGEAFF. The CDR3 coding sequence is TGCAGCGTTGATATAGTCCCCGGGGGTGAAGCTTTCTTT.

This chain connects TRBV6-6 to TRBJ1-1; 11 bases are a match to TRBD1. Germline assignment: CDR1 MNHNY and CDR2 SVGAGI (reference sequence). V was clipped by 4 bases and J by 4 bases; unmatched bases: 8. The CDR3 is made up of 16 amino acids. In DNA form, the CDR3 reads TGTGCCAGCAGTTTCGGTGGACAGGGGGCGGGCACTGAAGCTTTCTTT. As protein: CASSFGGQGAGTEAFF.

The rearrangement uses TRBV30 and TRBJ2-3; no firm D call. With 3 bases removed from V and 0 bases from J, the gap between germline ends came to 13 bases. CDR1 GTSNPN and CDR2 SVGIG come from the germline V gene (reference sequence). This CDR3 spans 15 amino acids. Here the CDR3 reads CAWRRFRLSTDTQYF. CDR3 nucleotides: TGTGCCTGGAGGAGGTTTAGACTTAGCACAGATACGCAGTATTTT. Combining the CDR3 with reference TRBV30 and TRBJ2-3 gives the whole variable domain SQTIHQWPATLVQPVGSPLSLECTVEGTSNPNLYWYRQAAGRGLQLLFYSVGIGQISSEVPQNLSASRPQDRQFILSSKKLLLSDSGFYLCAWRRFRLSTDTQYFGPGTRLTVL.

The rearrangement links TRBV11-2 to TRBJ2-2, with D hard to call. V lost 3 bases to trimming and J lost 6 bases, with 11 bases between them. The CDR3 contains 14 residues. The germline CDR1 and CDR2 sequences are SGHAT and FQNNGV. The CDR3 protein is CASSFLDSPGELFF. Written as DNA, the CDR3 is TGTGCCAGCAGCTTCCTAGACTCACCCGGGGAGCTGTTTTTT.

This chain joins TRBV29-1 and TRBJ2-5; 7 bases are a match to TRBD1. Germline values: CDR1 SQVTM, CDR2 ANQGSEA. The CDR3 loop spans 12 amino acids. Unmatched junction bases numbered 4, after V lost 4 bases and J lost 5 bases. The CDR3 protein is CSVVTGAETQYF. In DNA form, the CDR3 reads TGCAGCGTTGTTACAGGGGCTGAGACCCAGTACTTC.

The chain uses TRBV30 and TRBJ1-2; unclear D gene. The V gene's germline CDR1 is GTSNPN and CDR2 SVGIG (reference sequence). Trimming removed 2 bases from V and 5 bases from J, with 12 bases in between. The CDR3 has 13 residues. The CDR3 loop is CAWSSGFRYGYTF. In nucleotides, the CDR3 is TGTGCCTGGAGTTCCGGGTTTCGGTATGGCTACACCTTC.

V and J are TRBV7-3 and TRBJ2-2, with TRBD2 matching 8 bases. This CDR3 spans 15 amino acids. V trimming: 3 bases; J trimming: 4 bases; junction bases outside the gene matches: 4. Germline V gene lookup returns CDR1 SGHTA and CDR2 FQGTGA. The CDR3 bases are TGTGCCAGCAGCTTGACTAGCGCGGGCACCGGGGAGCTGTTTTTT. Translating it yields CASSLTSAGTGELFF.

The genes are TRBV4-3 and TRBJ2-1; 7 positions agree with TRBD1. CDR3 length: 15 residues. CDR1 is LGHNA, CDR2 YSLEER, per germline. The junction had 8 bases not matched to a gene; V was cut back by 4 bases and J by 5 bases. CDR3 DNA sequence: TGCGCCAGCAGCCCATACAGGGGATCGGACAATGAGCAGTTCTTC. Translation gives CASSPYRGSDNEQFF.

The CDR3 coding sequence is TGTGCCAGCAGCCCCGGACAGGGCTTCCTCCAAGAGACCCAGTACTTC. It yields the protein CASSPGQGFLQETQYF. This rearrangement joins TRBV11-2 to TRBJ2-5; TRBD1 agrees at 8 bases. V shed 5 bases, J shed 1 base, and the junction held 9 bases outside the gene matches. The V gene's germline CDR1 is SGHAT and CDR2 FQNNGV. The CDR3 loop spans 16 amino acids.